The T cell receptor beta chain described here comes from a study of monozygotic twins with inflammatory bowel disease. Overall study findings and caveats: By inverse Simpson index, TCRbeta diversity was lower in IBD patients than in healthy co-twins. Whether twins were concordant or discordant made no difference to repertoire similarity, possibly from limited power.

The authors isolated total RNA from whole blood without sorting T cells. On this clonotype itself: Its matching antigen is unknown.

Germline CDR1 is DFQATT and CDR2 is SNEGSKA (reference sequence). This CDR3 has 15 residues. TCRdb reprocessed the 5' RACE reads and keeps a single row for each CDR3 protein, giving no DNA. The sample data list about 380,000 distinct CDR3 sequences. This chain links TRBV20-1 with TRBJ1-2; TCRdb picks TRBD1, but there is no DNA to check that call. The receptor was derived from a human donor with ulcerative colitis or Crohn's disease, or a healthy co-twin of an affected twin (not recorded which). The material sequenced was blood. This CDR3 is CSAGQGTGVPYGYTF.